Below, 5 T cell receptor beta chains from the same sample are listed, as sequenced in a study of immune evolution from preneoplasia to lung adenocarcinoma. Some clones are missing from TCRdb's copy, which holds only in-frame ones; the method was immunoSEQ multiplex PCR. The sample has roughly 40,000 clones; 70% to 85% are singletons. Sequenced: FFPE invasive lung adenocarcinoma tissue. These TCRs come from a person aged 55-75 years with lung adenocarcinoma.

V gene TRBV4-2 combines with J gene TRBJ2-2; the match to TRBD1 covers 7 bases. This CDR3 contains 15 residues. Per germline, CDR1 LGHNA and CDR2 YNFKEQ. Trimming at V came to 1 base and at J to 5 bases, leaving 4 bases not matched to a gene. CDR3 in amino acids: CASSQGQGTTGELFF. In DNA, the CDR3 is TGTGCCAGCAGCCAAGGACAGGGTACTACCGGGGAGCTGTTTTTT.

The V gene is TRBV28, the J gene TRBJ1-4, with D unresolved. V lost 3 bases, J lost 0 bases, and 8 bases lay in between. This CDR3 region has 15 residues. Per the germline V gene, CDR1 is MDHEN and CDR2 is SYDVKM. In nucleotides, the CDR3 is TGTGCCAGCAGTTTCAGGAGTGCAACTAATGAAAAACTGTTTTTT. Encoded protein: CASSFRSATNEKLFF.

CDR3 sequence: CASSHPGQTYNEQFF. The CDR3 DNA reads TGTGCCAGCAGCCACCCGGGTCAGACATACAATGAGCAGTTCTTC. The genes are TRBV4-2 and TRBJ2-1, with unresolved D. The V end was cut by 3 bases, the J end by 4 bases, with 13 bases between. The germline gives CDR1 LGHNA, CDR2 YNFKEQ. This CDR3 comprises 15 residues.

The chain joins TRBV7-9 to TRBJ1-1, with D unclear. This CDR3 is built from 15 residues. The germline V and J ends were trimmed by 4 bases and 0 bases, with 12 bases remaining between them. CDR1 and CDR2 from the germline V gene are SEHNR and FQNEAQ (reference sequence). The chain's CDR3 is CASSSPTAMNTEAFF. The CDR3 bases are TGTGCCAGCAGCTCGCCGACGGCGATGAACACTGAAGCTTTCTTT.

The chain uses TRBV5-4 and TRBJ1-2; TRBD1 matches 11 bases. Germline loops: CDR1 SGHNT, CDR2 YYREEE (reference sequence). The CDR3 runs 14 residues. V was clipped by 3 bases and J by 7 bases; unmatched bases: 5. The CDR3 DNA sequence: TGTGCCAGCAGCTGGACAGGGGGCGGTGGTGGCTACACCTTC. Its translation: CASSWTGGGGGYTF. The variable domain in full, with the rest retrieved from reference TRBV5-4 and TRBJ1-2, is ETGVTQSPTHLIKTRGQQVTLRCSSQSGHNTVSWYQQALGQGPQFIFQYYREEENGRGNFPPRFSGLQFPNYSSELNVNALELDDSALYLCASSWTGGGGGYTFGSGTRLTVV.